This T cell receptor (beta chain) was obtained from a study of blood T cell repertoires in COVID-19. Methods used by the authors: Estimated nucleated cell counts came from reference gene primer amplification. Only in-frame clones appear in the TCRdb table, and some are missing; sequencing was by immunoSEQ multiplex PCR. That table is the source of V, J and clone size, and D and trimming were worked out from the DNA. The sample lists around 130,000 clones; around 81% were seen once. Trimming shortened V by 0 bases and J by 5 bases, and 6 bases separated the two germline ends. The CDR3 runs 14 residues. CDR1 is SGHDT and CDR2 is YYEEEE in the germline V gene.

The chain combines TRBV5-6 with TRBJ1-6; a weak D match, TRBD1 (5 bases). The sample comprised peripheral blood. The receptor comes from a middle-aged man with active or convalescent COVID-19. The chain's CDR3 is CASSLGQNNSPLHF. CDR3 DNA sequence: TGTGCCAGCAGCTTGGGACAGAATAATTCACCCCTCCACTTT.